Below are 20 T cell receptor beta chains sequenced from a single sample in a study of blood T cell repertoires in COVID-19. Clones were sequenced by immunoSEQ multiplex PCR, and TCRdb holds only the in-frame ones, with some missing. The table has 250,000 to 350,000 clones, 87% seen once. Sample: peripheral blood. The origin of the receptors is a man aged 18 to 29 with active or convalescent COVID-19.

CDR3 bases: TGTGCCAGCAGCTTGGCGGGGGGACTCCAAGAGACCCAGTACTTC. Translated, it gives CASSLAGGLQETQYF. The V gene is TRBV5-8, the J gene TRBJ2-5; the match to TRBD2 covers 7 bases. The CDR3 has 15 residues. The V and J ends lost 0 bases and 1 base, in that order; junction bases with no gene match: 3. Germline V gene lookup returns CDR1 SGHTS and CDR2 YDEGEE.

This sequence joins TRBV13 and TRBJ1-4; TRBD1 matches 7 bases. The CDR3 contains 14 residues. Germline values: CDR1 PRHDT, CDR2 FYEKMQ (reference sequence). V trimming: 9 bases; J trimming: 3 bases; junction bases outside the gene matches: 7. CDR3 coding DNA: TGTGCCAGTACCAGGACAGGAGCTAATGAAAAACTGTTTTTT. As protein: CASTRTGANEKLFF.

CDR3 protein: CASREGLADPRDQYF. The CDR3 DNA sequence: TGTGCCAGCAGAGAGGGACTAGCGGACCCCCGGGACCAGTACTTC. The chain carries TRBV28 and TRBJ2-5, with 11 bases aligning to TRBD2. The germline gives CDR1 MDHEN, CDR2 SYDVKM. The V gene end was trimmed by 6 bases and the J gene end by 10 bases; junction bases not matched to a gene: 13. The CDR3 sequence is 15 residues long.

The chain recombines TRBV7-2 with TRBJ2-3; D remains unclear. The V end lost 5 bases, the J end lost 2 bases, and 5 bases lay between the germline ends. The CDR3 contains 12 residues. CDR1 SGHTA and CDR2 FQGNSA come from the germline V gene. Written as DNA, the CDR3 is TGTGCCAGCAGCACCTACACAGATACGCAGTATTTT. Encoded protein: CASSTYTDTQYF.

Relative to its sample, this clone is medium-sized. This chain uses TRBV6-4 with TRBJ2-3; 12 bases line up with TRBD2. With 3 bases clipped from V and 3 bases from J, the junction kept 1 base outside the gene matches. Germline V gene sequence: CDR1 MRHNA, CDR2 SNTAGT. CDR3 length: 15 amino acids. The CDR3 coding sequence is TGTGCCAGCAGTGAGGGGACTAGCGGGACAGATACGCAGTATTTT. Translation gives CASSEGTSGTDTQYF.

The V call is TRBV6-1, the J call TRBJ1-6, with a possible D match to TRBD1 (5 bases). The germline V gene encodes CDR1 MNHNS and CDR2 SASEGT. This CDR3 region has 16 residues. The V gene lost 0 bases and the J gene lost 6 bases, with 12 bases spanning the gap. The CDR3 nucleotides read TGTGCCAGCAGTGAAGCTTCGGGGGTTGGTAATTCACCCCTCCACTTT. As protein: CASSEASGVGNSPLHF.

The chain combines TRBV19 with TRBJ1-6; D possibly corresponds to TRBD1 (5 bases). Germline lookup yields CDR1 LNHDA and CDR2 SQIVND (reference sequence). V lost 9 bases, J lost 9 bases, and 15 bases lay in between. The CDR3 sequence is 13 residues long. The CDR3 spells CASEGLWGSPLHF. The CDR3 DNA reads TGTGCCAGCGAGGGACTCTGGGGTTCACCCCTCCACTTT.

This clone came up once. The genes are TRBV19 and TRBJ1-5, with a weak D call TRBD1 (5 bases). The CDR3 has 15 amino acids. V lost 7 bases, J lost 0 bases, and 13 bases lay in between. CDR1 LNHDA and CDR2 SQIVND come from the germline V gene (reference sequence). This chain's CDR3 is CASTMSQGSNQPQHF. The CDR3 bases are TGTGCCAGTACCATGAGTCAGGGTAGCAATCAGCCCCAGCATTTT.

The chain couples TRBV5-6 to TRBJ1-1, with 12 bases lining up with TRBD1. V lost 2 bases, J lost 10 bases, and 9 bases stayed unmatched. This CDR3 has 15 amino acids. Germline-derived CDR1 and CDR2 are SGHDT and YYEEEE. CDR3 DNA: TGTGCCAGCAGCTTAATTTCCGGGACAGGGGGCCCAGCTTTCTTT. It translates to CASSLISGTGGPAFF.

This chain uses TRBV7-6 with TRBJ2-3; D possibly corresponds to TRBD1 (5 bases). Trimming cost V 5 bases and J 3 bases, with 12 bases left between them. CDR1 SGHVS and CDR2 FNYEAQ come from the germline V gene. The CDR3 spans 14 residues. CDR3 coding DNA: TGTGCCAGCAGCCAACAAGGGGAAACAGATACGCAGTATTTT. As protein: CASSQQGETDTQYF.

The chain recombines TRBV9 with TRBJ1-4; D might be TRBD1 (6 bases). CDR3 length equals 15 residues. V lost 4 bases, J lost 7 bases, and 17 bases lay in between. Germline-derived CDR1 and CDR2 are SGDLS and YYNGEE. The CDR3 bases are TGTGCCAGCAGCACAGCGGCAGGGGATAGTGAAAAACTGTTTTTT. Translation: CASSTAAGDSEKLFF.

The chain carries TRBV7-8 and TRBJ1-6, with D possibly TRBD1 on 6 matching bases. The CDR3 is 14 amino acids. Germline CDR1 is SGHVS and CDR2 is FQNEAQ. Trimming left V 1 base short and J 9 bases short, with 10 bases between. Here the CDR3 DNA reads TGTGCCAGCAGCTTAGGCCAGGGGAGTTCACCCCTCCACTTT. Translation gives CASSLGQGSSPLHF.

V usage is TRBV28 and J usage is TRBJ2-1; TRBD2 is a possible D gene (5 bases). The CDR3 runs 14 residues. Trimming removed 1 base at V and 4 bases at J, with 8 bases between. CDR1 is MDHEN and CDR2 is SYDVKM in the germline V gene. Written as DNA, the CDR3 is TGTGCCAGCAGTTTATTCCCGGGATACAATGAGCAGTTCTTC. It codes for CASSLFPGYNEQFF.

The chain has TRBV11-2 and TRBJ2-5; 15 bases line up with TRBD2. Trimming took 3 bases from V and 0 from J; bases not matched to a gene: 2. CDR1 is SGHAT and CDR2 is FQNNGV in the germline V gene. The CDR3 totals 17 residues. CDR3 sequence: CASSLGTSGGYQETQYF. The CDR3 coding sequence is TGTGCCAGCAGCTTGGGGACTAGCGGGGGGTACCAAGAGACCCAGTACTTC.

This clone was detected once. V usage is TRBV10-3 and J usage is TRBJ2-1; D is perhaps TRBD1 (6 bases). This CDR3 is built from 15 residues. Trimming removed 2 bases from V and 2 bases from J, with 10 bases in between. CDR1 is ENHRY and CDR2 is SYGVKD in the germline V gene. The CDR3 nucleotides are TGTGCCATCAGTGAGCCCGGACAGACCTACAATGAGCAGTTCTTC. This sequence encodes CAISEPGQTYNEQFF.

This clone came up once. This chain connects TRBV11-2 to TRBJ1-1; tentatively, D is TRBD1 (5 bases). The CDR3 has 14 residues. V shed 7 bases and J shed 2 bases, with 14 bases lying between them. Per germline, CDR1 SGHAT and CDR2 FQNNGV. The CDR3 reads CASTWGGENTEAFF. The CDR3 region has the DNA TGTGCCAGCACCTGGGGAGGGGAAAACACTGAAGCTTTCTTT.

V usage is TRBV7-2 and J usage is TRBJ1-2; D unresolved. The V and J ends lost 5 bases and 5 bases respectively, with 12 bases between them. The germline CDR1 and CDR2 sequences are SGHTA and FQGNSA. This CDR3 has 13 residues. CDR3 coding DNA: TGTGCCAGCAGCCTAGGACGGAGGTATGGCTACACCTTC. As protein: CASSLGRRYGYTF.

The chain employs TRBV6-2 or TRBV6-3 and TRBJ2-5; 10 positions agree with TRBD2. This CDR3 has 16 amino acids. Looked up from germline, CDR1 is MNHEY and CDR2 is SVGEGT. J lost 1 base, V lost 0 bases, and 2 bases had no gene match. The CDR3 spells CASSYSRTSGQETQYF. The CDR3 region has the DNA TGTGCCAGCAGTTACTCGCGGACTAGCGGCCAAGAGACCCAGTACTTC.

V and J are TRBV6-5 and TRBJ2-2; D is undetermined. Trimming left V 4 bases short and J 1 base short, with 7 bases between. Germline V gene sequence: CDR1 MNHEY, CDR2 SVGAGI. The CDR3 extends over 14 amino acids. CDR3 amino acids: CASSFLRNTGELFF. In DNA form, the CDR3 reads TGTGCCAGCAGTTTTCTCAGGAACACCGGGGAGCTGTTTTTT.

CDR3 sequence (DNA): TGTGCCAGCAGTTTTGAGGTCTATGGCTACACCTTC. This sequence encodes CASSFEVYGYTF. The gene calls are TRBV12-3 or TRBV12-4 and TRBJ1-2; D uncertain. This CDR3 comprises 12 residues. With 3 bases removed from V and 4 bases from J, the gap between germline ends came to 6 bases.